This TCR beta chain was recorded in a study of graft-versus-host responses after intestinal transplantation. Study at large: Multivisceral, liver-intestinal, or isolated intestinal grafts were transplanted into recipients.

Of note for this clone: What it recognizes is unknown.

Repertoires were generated with immunoSEQ multiplex PCR, while TCRdb's copy carries only in-frame clones and drops some. The sample includes over 65,000 clones, around 90% seen only once; the top ten take about 7.3%. Trimming took off 2 bases at V and 0 bases at J, with 14 bases between the two ends. The CDR3 has 17 amino acids. The V call is TRBV6-7, the J call TRBJ1-3; D is undetermined. TRBV6-7 is assigned to the ORF class and has an uncertain function. This specimen was unstimulated CD8+ T cells sorted from spleen or lymph node cells, taken before transplant. This receptor was identified in a human donor who was the organ donor for an intestinal transplant. CDR3 region: CASSYTLLTRSGNTIYF. CDR3 DNA sequence: TGTGCCAGCAGTTACACCTTACTCACACGCTCTGGAAACACCATATATTTT.